Below are 23 T cell receptor beta chains sequenced from a single sample in a study of T-cell reconstitution after alpha-beta-depleted transplantation in children. Preparation of the TCRbeta library involved a method that used unique molecular identifiers. TCRdb called the PCR reads again in MiXCR, with one record for every CDR3 protein. The data show some 200,000 distinct CDR3 sequences, approximately 10% seen once. The specimen was PBMCs from the stem cell graft donor, collected from the stem cell graft. These receptors came from a human donor who donated a stem cell graft to a child with acute lymphoblastic leukemia.

The rearrangement links TRBV25-1 to TRBJ1-2, with D unclear. Trimming shortened V by 0 bases and J by 5 bases, and 7 bases separated the two germline ends. CDR3 length: 13 residues. Germline CDR1 and CDR2: MGHDK and SYGVNS. The CDR3 region is CASSEYLQYGYTF. For the CDR3, the DNA is TGTGCCAGCAGTGAATATCTGCAGTATGGCTACACCTTC.

This clonotype was counted ten times or more. V gene TRBV12-3 or TRBV12-4 combines with J gene TRBJ2-7, with TRBD1 as a possible D gene (6 bases). Trimming shortened V by 5 bases and J by 4 bases, and 15 bases separated the two germline ends. The CDR3 runs to 14 residues. In DNA form, the CDR3 reads TGTGCCAGCAGTGTAAACAGGGTTGGTTACGAGCAGTACTTC. Translated: CASSVNRVGYEQYF.

This clonotype was recorded many times. This rearrangement joins TRBV27 to TRBJ2-7, with 8 bases aligning to TRBD1. V shed 6 bases and J 4 bases; nucleotides not matched to a gene: 11. Germline V CDR1 and CDR2: MNHEY, SMNVEV (reference sequence). The CDR3 consists of 15 residues. CDR3 protein: CASRRGQGGWYEQYF. The CDR3 DNA reads TGTGCCAGCAGACGCGGACAGGGAGGTTGGTACGAGCAGTACTTC.

The V gene is TRBV6-2 or TRBV6-3, the J gene TRBJ2-1; 11 bases agree with TRBD2. With V trimmed by 6 bases and J by 5 bases, 12 bases remained unmatched. This CDR3 is built from 17 residues. Germline-derived CDR1 and CDR2 are MNHEY and SVGEGT. CDR3 nucleotide sequence: TGTGCCAGCAGCCTTGACCAGACTAGCGGGAAAGACAATGAGCAGTTCTTC. This codes for CASSLDQTSGKDNEQFF.

In this sample, this clonotype turned up a few times. The chain employs TRBV20-1 and TRBJ1-1; D perhaps matches TRBD1 (6 bases). This CDR3 comprises 12 residues. Germline CDR1 is DFQATT and CDR2 is SNEGSKA (reference sequence). The V end was cut by 7 bases, the J end by 6 bases, with 15 bases between. The CDR3 bases are TGCAGTGGCTCACAGGGTACGCCTGAAGCTTTCTTT. Encoded protein: CSGSQGTPEAFF.

The chain employs TRBV19 and TRBJ2-5; 7 positions match TRBD2. V lost 4 bases and J lost 5; bases outside the gene matches: 7. This CDR3 has 14 residues. CDR1 is LNHDA, CDR2 SQIVND, per germline (reference sequence). The CDR3 nucleotides read TGTGCCAGTAGTAGCGGGACTATGGTGGAGACCCAGTACTTC. Translated, it gives CASSSGTMVETQYF.

The gene calls are TRBV7-2 and TRBJ1-1, with D tentatively TRBD1 (5 bases). V lost 0 bases, J lost 6 bases, and 11 bases lay in between. The CDR3 has 14 residues. Per germline, CDR1 SGHTA and CDR2 FQGNSA. Here the CDR3 DNA reads TGTGCCAGCAGCTTAGCGCTCGGGGGATCTGAAGCTTTCTTT. The encoded protein is CASSLALGGSEAFF.

J is TRBJ2-1 and V is TRBV12-3 or TRBV12-4, with D hard to call. This CDR3 has 13 residues. V gave up 2 bases and J gave up 8 bases, with 10 bases separating them. The CDR3 DNA is TGTGCCAGCAGTTTACAGCTCGGATATGAGCAGTTCTTC. This sequence encodes CASSLQLGYEQFF.

The rearrangement uses TRBV4-2 and TRBJ2-7; no definite D call. V gave up 0 bases and J gave up 6 bases, with 15 bases separating them. Germline-derived CDR1 and CDR2 are LGHNA and YNFKEQ. This CDR3 has 15 amino acids. CDR3 amino acids: CASSQEGAAGGEQYF. CDR3 DNA: TGTGCCAGCAGCCAAGAGGGTGCGGCTGGTGGCGAGCAGTACTTC.

The J gene is TRBJ1-1, the V gene TRBV21-1. TRBV21-1 is recorded as a pseudogene. The CDR3 runs 19 residues. CDR3 sequence (DNA): TGTGCCAGCAGCAAAGAAATTCGTGTTAGGCTGGGGAAGAGCACTGAAGCTTTCTTT. Translated, it gives CASSKEIRVRLGKSTEAFF.

This clonotype appeared many times. The chain carries TRBV30 and TRBJ1-2, with unresolved D. The V end lost 0 bases, the J end lost 5 bases, and 7 bases lay between the germline ends. Per germline, CDR1 GTSNPN and CDR2 SVGIG (reference sequence). The CDR3 runs 12 residues. Here the CDR3 reads CAWSVTQYGYTF. CDR3 nucleotides: TGTGCCTGGAGTGTAACACAGTATGGCTACACCTTC.

V and J are TRBV7-9 and TRBJ1-1; D gene uncertain. V was trimmed by 1 base and J by 3 bases, leaving 6 bases between them. Germline CDR1 and CDR2: SEHNR and FQNEAQ (reference sequence). The CDR3 extends over 13 amino acids. CDR3 sequence reads: CASSLEKYTEAFF. The CDR3 bases are TGTGCCAGCAGCTTAGAGAAGTACACTGAAGCTTTCTTT.

At least ten counts were recorded for this clonotype. The chain links TRBV7-9 to TRBJ1-1; no clear D gene. Germline-derived CDR1 and CDR2 are SEHNR and FQNEAQ (reference sequence). V was pared by 4 bases and J by 7 bases, with 19 bases between. This CDR3 region has 15 residues. CDR3 DNA sequence: TGTGCCAGCAGCTCCAGAAAGCCACCATATGATGAAGCTTTCTTT. Protein sequence: CASSSRKPPYDEAFF.

Only a few counts were recorded for this clonotype. The chain carries TRBV5-1 and TRBJ2-5; 8 positions match TRBD1. The germline gives CDR1 SGHRS, CDR2 YFSETQ. With V trimmed by 2 bases and J by 1 base, 1 base remained unmatched. There are 14 residues in the CDR3. CDR3 loop: CASSFDRGQETQYF. The CDR3 DNA sequence: TGCGCCAGCAGCTTTGACAGGGGCCAAGAGACCCAGTACTTC.

This clonotype has only a few counts. The gene calls are TRBV20-1 and TRBJ2-3, with 10 nucleotides matching TRBD2. The CDR3 is 14 residues long. The junction had 13 bases not matched to a gene; V was cut back by 6 bases and J by 10 bases. Germline lookup yields CDR1 DFQATT and CDR2 SNEGSKA (reference sequence). This CDR3 is CSAREGSGGRAQYF. Written as DNA, the CDR3 is TGCAGTGCGAGGGAGGGTAGCGGGGGGCGGGCGCAGTATTTT.

This clonotype was counted many times. In DNA, the CDR3 is TGCGCCAGCAGCTTGGAACAGACCTACGAGCAGTACTTC. This sequence encodes CASSLEQTYEQYF. The V call is TRBV5-1, the J call TRBJ2-7; D is undetermined. Trimming took 0 bases from V and 2 from J, leaving 6 bases between them. CDR1 and CDR2 (germline): SGHRS, YFSETQ. This CDR3 comprises 13 residues. The entire variable domain, with the rest obtained from reference TRBV5-1 and TRBJ2-7, is as follows: KAGVTQTPRYLIKTRGQQVTLSCSPISGHRSVSWYQQTPGQGLQFLFEYFSETQRNKGNFPGRFSGRQFSNSRSEMNVSTLELGDSALYLCASSLEQTYEQYFGPGTRLTVT.

This clonotype came up a few times. J is TRBJ1-6 and V is TRBV19; a possible D gene is TRBD1 (6 bases). The CDR3 covers 18 residues. V was cut by 6 bases and J by 0 bases, with 18 bases left in between. Germline V gene sequence: CDR1 LNHDA, CDR2 SQIVND (reference sequence). CDR3 amino acids: CASRQGAKSSSYNSPLHF. CDR3 sequence (DNA): TGTGCCAGTAGACAGGGAGCCAAATCGAGCTCCTATAATTCACCCCTCCACTTT.

This clonotype occurred many times. The V and J genes are TRBV6-2 or TRBV6-3 and TRBJ2-5, with D unresolved. The CDR3 has 14 amino acids. Germline CDR1 and CDR2: MNHEY and SVGEGT. The germline V and J ends were trimmed by 0 bases and 3 bases, with 8 bases remaining between them. Here the CDR3 DNA reads TGTGCCAGCAGTTACTCGACTTTAAAAGAGACCCAGTACTTC. Encoded protein: CASSYSTLKETQYF.

The chain recombines TRBV9 with TRBJ1-5; perhaps TRBD1 as D (5 bases). Germline V gene lookup returns CDR1 SGDLS and CDR2 YYNGEE. V lost 0 bases and J lost 0, with 7 bases in between. The CDR3 totals 15 residues. The chain's CDR3 is CASSVDGASNQPQHF. The CDR3 coding sequence is TGTGCCAGCAGCGTAGATGGGGCTAGCAATCAGCCCCAGCATTTT.

In this sample, this clonotype turned up a few times. The chain combines TRBV29-1 with TRBJ2-7, with D uncertain. Germline CDR1 SQVTM, CDR2 ANQGSEA. The CDR3 runs to 13 residues. The CDR3 DNA reads TGCAGTGTAGGGAACAGCCTCTCCTACGAGCAGTACTTC. It yields the protein CSVGNSLSYEQYF.

The CDR3 region is CASREGGTNTGELFF. The DNA for the CDR3 is TGTGCCAGCAGAGAGGGGGGAACGAACACCGGGGAGCTGTTTTTT. V usage is TRBV6-4 and J usage is TRBJ2-2; either TRBD1 or TRBD2 may fit D (6 bases each). The germline CDR1 and CDR2 sequences are MRHNA and SNTAGT. The CDR3 covers 15 residues. V was shortened by 6 bases and J by 0 bases, with 11 bases between the two germline ends.

This clonotype was recorded many times. The chain uses TRBV10-3 and TRBJ2-6; D may be TRBD1 (5 bases). Germline V gives CDR1 ENHRY, CDR2 SYGVKD. Trimming removed 3 bases at V and 3 bases at J, with 6 bases between. The CDR3 loop spans 14 amino acids. This chain's CDR3 is CAISDRVGANVLTF. The CDR3 nucleotides read TGTGCCATCAGTGACAGGGTTGGGGCCAACGTCCTGACTTTC.

The rearrangement joins TRBV14 to TRBJ1-2, with TRBD1 identical over 7 bases. The V and J ends lost 3 bases and 2 bases, in that order; junction bases with no gene match: 9. The CDR3 runs to 16 residues. Germline V gives CDR1 SGHDN, CDR2 FVKESK. The chain's CDR3 is CASSHGTDQENYGYTF. The CDR3 nucleotides read TGTGCCAGCAGCCACGGGACAGACCAAGAAAACTATGGCTACACCTTC.